This record concerns one T cell receptor (beta chain) sequence. This record belongs to a study of T cells in Graves' hyperthyroidism and ophthalmopathy. The J segment lost 6 bases and the V segment lost 3 bases, leaving 1 base of the junction unmatched. Germline CDR1 and CDR2: SNHLY and FYNNEI. The CDR3 runs 13 residues. Template material for amplifying TCR beta CDR3 regions consisted of RNA transcripts. Using the HTBI primer set, a first-round RT-PCR was run on the TCR CDR3. TCRdb reanalysed the multiplex PCR reads using MiXCR and keeps one entry per CDR3 protein. The sample includes just over 550,000 distinct CDR3 sequences, 40% to 55% of them seen just once. Hyperthyroidism was newly diagnosed in patients aged 18 to 65 (duration under 2 months).

The specimen was peripheral blood or thyroid tissue (not recorded which). The chain combines TRBV2 with TRBJ1-5; TRBD1 matches 8 bases. This TCR derives from a woman aged 18-29 years with Graves' hyperthyroidism. CDR3 region: CASSDRGLQPQHF. The CDR3 DNA follows: TGTGCCAGCAGTGACAGGGGGCTTCAGCCCCAGCATTTT.